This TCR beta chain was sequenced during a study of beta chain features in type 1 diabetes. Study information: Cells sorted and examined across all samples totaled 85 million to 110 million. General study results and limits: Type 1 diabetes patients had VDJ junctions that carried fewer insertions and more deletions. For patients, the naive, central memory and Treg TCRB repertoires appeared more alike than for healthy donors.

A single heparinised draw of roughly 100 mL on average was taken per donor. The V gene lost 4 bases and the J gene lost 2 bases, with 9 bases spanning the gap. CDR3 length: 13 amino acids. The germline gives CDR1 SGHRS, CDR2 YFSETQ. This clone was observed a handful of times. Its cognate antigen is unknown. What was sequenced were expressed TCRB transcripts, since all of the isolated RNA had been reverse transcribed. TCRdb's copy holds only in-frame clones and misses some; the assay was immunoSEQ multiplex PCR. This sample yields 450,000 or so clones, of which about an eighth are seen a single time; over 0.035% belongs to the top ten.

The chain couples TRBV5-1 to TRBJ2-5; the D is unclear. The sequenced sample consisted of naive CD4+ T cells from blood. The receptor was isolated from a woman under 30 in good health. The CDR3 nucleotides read TGCGCCAGCAGCGGGCAGATTCAAGAGACCCAGTACTTC. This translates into CASSGQIQETQYF.